One and the same sample provided the 14 T cell receptor beta chains below, sequenced in a study of T cells in narcolepsy. TCRdb's table, derived via immunoSEQ multiplex PCR, lists solely in-frame clones and lacks some. In the table there are around 42,000 clones, approximately 88% of which are singletons. Sequenced sample: CD45RA- memory CD4+ T cells from PBMCs. These TCRs come from a human donor with narcolepsy.

This sequence joins TRBV7-9 and TRBJ1-5; D is unresolved. From germline, CDR1 is SEHNR and CDR2 FQNEAQ (reference sequence). V shed 1 base and J shed 3 bases, with 4 bases lying between them. The CDR3 runs 13 residues. The CDR3 loop reads CASSLGVNQPQHF. Here the CDR3 DNA reads TGTGCCAGCAGCTTAGGGGTCAATCAGCCCCAGCATTTT.

The genes are TRBV12-5 and TRBJ2-1, with 7 bases lining up with TRBD2. CDR3 length: 14 residues. V gave up 6 bases and J gave up 10 bases; unmatched junction bases: 12. Germline-derived CDR1 and CDR2 are LGHNT and FRNRAP. This chain's CDR3 is CASGISGTVGEQFF. The CDR3 DNA reads TGTGCTAGTGGGATCAGCGGGACTGTAGGGGAGCAGTTCTTC.

This clone has more than one count but fewer than ten. This sequence joins TRBV4-2 and TRBJ1-5, with D possibly being TRBD1 (5 bases). This CDR3 comprises 15 residues. CDR1 is LGHNA, CDR2 YNFKEQ, per germline. Trimming took off 4 bases at V and 5 bases at J, with 15 bases between the two ends. Written as DNA, the CDR3 is TGTGCCAGCAGCCCCGCGTTTAGGGGAGATCAGCCCCAGCATTTT. It translates to CASSPAFRGDQPQHF.

The chain links TRBV20-1 to TRBJ1-2; D is unresolved. The V end lost 6 bases, the J end lost 7 bases, and 12 bases lay between the germline ends. This CDR3 has 11 residues. CDR1 and CDR2 from the germline V gene are DFQATT and SNEGSKA (reference sequence). As DNA, the CDR3 is TGCAGTGCAGGCGGGAGGACTGGCTACACCTTC. This gives the protein CSAGGRTGYTF.

The rearrangement uses TRBV15 and TRBJ2-5; the D call may be TRBD1 or TRBD2 (5 bases each). The V and J ends lost 0 bases and 7 bases respectively, with 12 bases between them. The CDR3 contains 14 residues. Looked up from germline, CDR1 is LNHNV and CDR2 is YYDKDF (reference sequence). The CDR3 bases are TGTGCCACCAGCAGAGAGGCAGGGCGGGCGACCCAGTACTTC. The encoded protein is CATSREAGRATQYF.

The CDR3 here is CASSLGTRFEAFF. The DNA of the CDR3 is TGCGCCAGCAGCTTGGGAACACGGTTCGAAGCTTTCTTT. The chain joins TRBV5-1 to TRBJ1-1; D call uncertain. The V end was cut by 0 bases, the J end by 8 bases, with 11 bases between. This CDR3 is built from 13 residues. The germline gives CDR1 SGHRS, CDR2 YFSETQ.

The chain joins TRBV11-3 to TRBJ2-7; 7 nucleotides agree with TRBD1. Trimming cost V 2 bases and J 3 bases; bases outside gene matches: 1. In germline, CDR1 is SGHNT, CDR2 YENEEA. This CDR3 has 13 amino acids. CDR3 nucleotide sequence: TGTGCCAGCAGCTTAAGGGACAGCTACGAGCAGTACTTC. It translates to CASSLRDSYEQYF.

The chain is built from TRBV5-6 and TRBJ2-2, with D possibly matching TRBD1 (5 bases). With 0 bases removed from V and 5 bases from J, the gap between germline ends came to 8 bases. Germline CDR1 SGHDT, CDR2 YYEEEE. The CDR3 length is 14 residues. CDR3 residues: CASSLGPGTGELFF. The DNA for the CDR3 is TGTGCCAGCAGCTTGGGGCCAGGGACCGGGGAGCTGTTTTTT.

The V and J genes are TRBV7-9 and TRBJ2-1; TRBD2 matches at 10 bases. Losses at the gene ends were 2 bases for V and 4 bases for J; bases not matched to a gene: 11. CDR1 is SEHNR and CDR2 is FQNEAQ in the germline V gene (reference sequence). The CDR3 is made up of 18 amino acids. CDR3 DNA: TGTGCCAGCAGCTTAAGGCTAGCGGGAGTCTCTGGGTACAATGAGCAGTTCTTC. It translates to CASSLRLAGVSGYNEQFF.

The CDR3 nucleotides are TGTGCCAGCAGCTTACTAGGGACAGGGATGACAGATACGCAGTATTTT. Translating it yields CASSLLGTGMTDTQYF. The chain employs TRBV5-8 and TRBJ2-3; the match to TRBD1 covers 9 bases. CDR1 SGHTS and CDR2 YDEGEE come from the germline V gene. The V and J ends lost 2 bases and 3 bases, in that order; junction bases with no gene match: 7. This CDR3 region has 16 residues.

This clone was counted once. The rearrangement uses TRBV29-1 and TRBJ2-7; 10 bases map to TRBD1. This CDR3 spans 14 amino acids. Trimming removed 0 bases from V and 6 bases from J; junction bases left unmatched: 5. CDR1 is SQVTM, CDR2 ANQGSEA, per germline. CDR3 sequence: CSVEEGTGAREQYF. CDR3 coding DNA: TGCAGCGTTGAAGAAGGGACAGGGGCCCGCGAGCAGTACTTC.

The CDR3 here is CASSLSVSEQYF. DNA of the CDR3: TGTGCCAGCAGCTTATCTGTATCCGAGCAGTACTTC. J is TRBJ2-7 and V is TRBV13; no clear D. This CDR3 is built from 12 residues. V shed 2 bases and J shed 6 bases, with 8 bases lying between them. Germline V CDR1 and CDR2: PRHDT, FYEKMQ (reference sequence).

The chain joins TRBV5-4 to TRBJ2-2; D remains ambiguous. V lost 4 bases and J lost 0, with 10 bases in between. Germline loops: CDR1 SGHNT, CDR2 YYREEE (reference sequence). This CDR3 is built from 15 residues. CDR3 nucleotides: TGTGCCAGCAGCCTTGGGCGGTCGAACACCGGGGAGCTGTTTTTT. This translates into CASSLGRSNTGELFF.

V gene TRBV6-5 combines with J gene TRBJ1-3; D uncertain. The CDR3 is made up of 15 amino acids. CDR1 MNHEY and CDR2 SVGAGI come from the germline V gene. The germline V and J ends were trimmed by 6 bases and 7 bases, with 19 bases remaining between them. The CDR3 DNA reads TGTGCCAGCAGATTAGCGACTGGTTTTGGGAACACCATATATTTT. Its protein is CASRLATGFGNTIYF.